This record concerns one TCR beta chain sequence. TCRdb's copy holds only in-frame clones and misses some; the assay was immunoSEQ multiplex PCR. The sample holds about 60,000 clones; about 91% are singletons and the top ten take roughly 4.2%. The data derive from a study of technical replicates of blood from four donors. V lost 8 bases, J lost 0 bases, and 5 bases stayed unmatched. CDR3 length: 14 residues. Germline V gene data show CDR1 as GTSNPN and CDR2 as SVGIG (reference sequence). V and J are TRBV30 and TRBJ2-5; 11 bases agree with TRBD2. Sequencing was done on a sample of PBMCs. The TCR sequence derives from a human donor in good health. Some clones in this sample may be carry-over from other donors' samples. The CDR3 DNA is TGTGCCAGAGGGACTAGCGGAAACCAAGAGACCCAGTACTTC. It translates to CARGTSGNQETQYF. Filled out from reference TRBV30 and TRBJ2-5, the complete variable domain reads SQTIHQWPATLVQPVGSPLSLECTVEGTSNPNLYWYRQAAGRGLQLLFYSVGIGQISSEVPQNLSASRPQDRQFILSSKKLLLSDSGFYLCARGTSGNQETQYFGPGTRLLVL.